The T cell receptor (beta chain) under discussion was sequenced for a study of glioma-infiltrating T cells. CDR1 and CDR2 (germline): DFQATT, SNEGSKA (reference sequence). The CDR3 is 13 residues long. Trimming stripped 3 bases from V and 6 bases from J, with 12 bases between. Study observations and caveats: Gliomas, especially low-grade, showed above-expected tissue-blood divergence; non-neoplastic patients showed below. CDR3 overlap between tissue and blood was very small.

About this clonotype itself: What it recognizes is unknown. The CDR3 does not close with the conserved phenylalanine or tryptophan, likely indicating a read error.

TCR alpha and beta CDR3 regions were amplified from RNA using iRepertoire nested multiplex PCR. One-step reverse transcription and amplification started from approximately 100-400 ng of tissue mRNA or PBMC total RNA. Each CDR3 protein gets one entry after TCRdb re-called the multiplex PCR reads with MiXCR. This table has more than 85,000 distinct CDR3 sequences, 20% to 30% appearing once. Sequencing was carried out using glioma tissue, nonneoplastic brain tissue, or PBMCs (not recorded which). The V call is TRBV20-1, the J call TRBJ2-1; D may be TRBD2 (5 bases). This clonotype originated in a human donor with low-grade glioma or glioblastoma, undergoing nonglioma brain surgery, or in good health (not recorded which). This CDR3 reads CSARASSTNEQFS. The DNA of the CDR3 is TGCAGTGCTAGGGCCTCTAGCACCAATGAGCAGTTCTCC.